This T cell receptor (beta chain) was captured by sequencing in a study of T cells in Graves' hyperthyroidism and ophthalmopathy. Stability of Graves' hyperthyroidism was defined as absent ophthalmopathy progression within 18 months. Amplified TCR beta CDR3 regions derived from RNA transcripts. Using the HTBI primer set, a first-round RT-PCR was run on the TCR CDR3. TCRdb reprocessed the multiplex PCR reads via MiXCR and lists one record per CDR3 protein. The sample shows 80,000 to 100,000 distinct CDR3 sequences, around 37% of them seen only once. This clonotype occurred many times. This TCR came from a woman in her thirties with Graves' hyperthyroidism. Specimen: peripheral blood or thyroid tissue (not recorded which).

CDR3 sequence (DNA): TGTGCCAGCAGCTTCCTTGGACGGTGGTCGGAGACCCAGTACTTC. As protein: CASSFLGRWSETQYF. V gene TRBV7-2 combines with J gene TRBJ2-5; D is unresolved. This CDR3 contains 15 residues. CDR1 is SGHTA, CDR2 FQGNSA, per germline. Trimming took 3 bases from V and 5 from J, leaving 16 bases between them.